Following are 20 T cell receptor beta chains from one sample sequenced in a study of Graves' ophthalmopathy and Graves' hyperthyroidism. The TCR beta CDR3 regions underwent amplification from RNA transcripts. RT-PCR with HTBI primers came first, then second-round multiplex PCR. One entry per CDR3 protein, called by TCRdb with MiXCR from the multiplex PCR reads. The data hold about 400,000 distinct CDR3 sequences, with 15% observed a single time. The source material was peripheral blood. These receptors all come from a woman aged 18-29 years with stable Graves' hyperthyroidism.

The chain carries TRBV9 and TRBJ1-1; D unclear. Germline CDR1 and CDR2: SGDLS and YYNGEE. Trimming took 0 bases from V and 0 from J, leaving 12 bases between them. This CDR3 is built from 16 residues. CDR3 loop: CASSVGGGSLNTEAFF. CDR3 coding DNA: TGTGCCAGCAGCGTAGGAGGAGGGAGTTTGAACACTGAAGCTTTCTTT.

Many counts were recorded for this clonotype. The genes are TRBV2 and TRBJ2-7; D is uncertain. This CDR3 contains 12 residues. The germline gives CDR1 SNHLY, CDR2 FYNNEI. Trimming pared 6 bases from V and 3 bases from J, leaving 9 bases between. The DNA of the CDR3 is TGTGCCAGCAGCGCCGCCGGCTACGAGCAGTACTTC. Protein product: CASSAAGYEQYF.

This clonotype has a count of ten or more. V gene TRBV5-1 combines with J gene TRBJ1-1; 8 bases agree with TRBD1. This CDR3 contains 16 residues. The V segment lost 1 base and the J segment 5 bases; nucleotides outside the gene matches: 10. Per germline, CDR1 SGHRS and CDR2 YFSETQ. In nucleotides, the CDR3 is TGCGCCAGCAGCTTGTACGGGACAGGACTCCGAACTGAAGCTTTCTTT. Protein sequence: CASSLYGTGLRTEAFF.

A note on this clonotype: A much larger clone is a single base away; this may be a read error. The CDR3, as DNA: TGTGCCACCAGCACCCCGAGCGGCGGCTACGAGCAGTGCTTC. Its translation: CATSTPSGGYEQCF. The chain carries TRBV15 and TRBJ2-7, with a possible D match to TRBD2 (5 bases). The CDR3 extends over 14 amino acids. CDR1 and CDR2 from the germline V gene are LNHNV and YYDKDF (reference sequence). The full variable domain, with the rest looked up from reference TRBV15 and TRBJ2-7, is DAMVIQNPRYQVTQFGKPVTLSCSQTLNHNVMYWYQQKSSQAPKLLFHYYDKDFNNEADTPDNFQSRRPNTSFCFLDIRSPGLGDTAMYLCATSTPSGGYEQCFGPGTRLTVT.

The table lists this clonotype with many counts. The junction shows a germline mismatch at one end, possibly a read error. The chain is built from TRBV19 and TRBJ1-5, with D tentatively TRBD1 (6 bases). CDR1 and CDR2 (germline): LNHDA, SQIVND (reference sequence). The CDR3 covers 10 residues. The CDR3 sequence is CASSPLRGCF. As DNA, the CDR3 is TGTGCCAGTAGTCCCCTAAGGGGGTGTTTT. Combining the CDR3 with reference TRBV19 and TRBJ1-5 gives the whole variable domain DGGITQSPKYLFRKEGQNVTLSCEQNLNHDAMYWYRQDPGQGLRLIYYSQIVNDFQKGDIAEGYSVSREKKESFPLTVTSAQKNPTAFYLCASSPLRGCFGDGTRLSIL.

This clonotype was seen repeatedly, ten times or more. V usage is TRBV9 and J usage is TRBJ1-1, with D perhaps matching TRBD1 (5 bases). V lost 2 bases to trimming and J lost 2 bases, with 22 bases between them. The CDR3 consists of 18 residues. CDR1 is SGDLS and CDR2 is YYNGEE in the germline V gene. CDR3 in amino acids: CASSVGPPGRVLNTEAFF. CDR3 nucleotide sequence: TGTGCCAGCAGCGTGGGGCCCCCAGGAAGGGTACTCAACACTGAAGCTTTCTTT.

This clonotype was seen many times. The chain has TRBV20-1 and TRBJ1-2; D is unresolved. Germline V CDR1 and CDR2: DFQATT, SNEGSKA (reference sequence). The CDR3 extends over 13 amino acids. V was trimmed by 6 bases and J by 4 bases, leaving 15 bases between them. CDR3 sequence: CSAASGRSYGYTF. The CDR3 DNA is TGCAGTGCAGCCTCTGGTCGGAGCTATGGCTACACCTTC.

Ten or more counts support this clonotype. The final CDR3 position lacks the conserved phenylalanine or tryptophan, pointing to a likely read error. This chain uses TRBV7-9 with TRBJ1-1, with D hard to call. Germline V gives CDR1 SEHNR, CDR2 FQNEAQ (reference sequence). V dropped 5 bases and J dropped 1 base, with 14 bases sitting between them. This CDR3 region has 15 residues. This CDR3 reads CASSPPRGRNTEAFL. CDR3 coding DNA: TGTGCCAGCAGCCCGCCTCGAGGACGGAACACTGAAGCTTTCCTT.

The V gene is TRBV25-1, the J gene TRBJ1-5; no firm D call. The CDR3 length is 14 residues. In germline, CDR1 is MGHDK, CDR2 SYGVNS. V lost 2 bases and J 2 bases, leaving 7 bases between the germline ends. The DNA of the CDR3 is TGTGCCAGCAGTGAAGTGGGTGGCAATCAGCCCCAGCATTTT. It translates to CASSEVGGNQPQHF.

This clonotype was seen at least ten times. This chain joins TRBV6-1 and TRBJ1-5; D is unresolved. Trimming left V 6 bases short and J 3 bases short, with 9 bases between. Germline CDR1 reads MNHNS; CDR2 reads SASEGT. The CDR3 extends over 13 amino acids. CDR3 DNA: TGTGCCAGCAGCTGGAGTTTCAATCAGCCCCAGCATTTT. Protein sequence: CASSWSFNQPQHF.

This clonotype was detected many times. The rearrangement joins TRBV6-2 or TRBV6-3 to TRBJ1-5, with D perhaps TRBD1 (5 bases). V lost 6 bases, J lost 4 bases, and 16 bases lay in between. This CDR3 is built from 15 residues. Germline V gene lookup returns CDR1 MNHEY and CDR2 SVGEGT. CDR3 loop: CASSPTGPRNQPQHF. The CDR3 DNA sequence: TGTGCCAGCAGCCCCACAGGACCCCGTAATCAGCCCCAGCATTTT.

This clonotype was observed a handful of times. The chain couples TRBV20-1 to TRBJ1-1, with D tentatively TRBD1 (5 bases). This CDR3 contains 14 residues. Germline CDR1 reads DFQATT; CDR2 reads SNEGSKA (reference sequence). Trimming removed 5 bases from V and 4 bases from J, with 17 bases in between. CDR3 region: CSAPPGGVGTEAFF. The CDR3 DNA sequence: TGCAGTGCTCCCCCCGGGGGGGTGGGCACTGAAGCTTTCTTT.

The V call is TRBV4-1, the J call TRBJ2-4, with 7 bases fitting TRBD1. The J segment lost 7 bases and the V segment lost 4 bases, leaving 13 bases of the junction unmatched. The germline gives CDR1 MGHRA, CDR2 YSYEKL. The CDR3 spans 16 residues. The CDR3 coding sequence is TGCGCCAGCAGCCGCCCGGGACAGACAAAAGGGAACATTCAGTACTTC. Translation: CASSRPGQTKGNIQYF.

In its sample, this clonotype was seen many times. This chain connects TRBV11-1 to TRBJ2-7; D call uncertain. The CDR3 has 16 residues. CDR1 SGHAT and CDR2 FQDESV come from the germline V gene (reference sequence). The germline V and J ends were trimmed by 5 bases and 1 base, with 18 bases remaining between them. The CDR3 protein is CASSPIDLTSSYEQYF. Here the CDR3 DNA reads TGTGCCAGCAGCCCTATCGACCTCACGTCGTCCTACGAGCAGTACTTC.

This clonotype has only one observation. A clone one base away is much larger, so this may be a read error. The J gene is TRBJ2-5, the V gene TRBV4-2; 11 positions agree with TRBD2. Germline CDR1 LGHNA, CDR2 YNFKEQ. The length of the CDR3 is 15 residues. Here the CDR3 reads CASSSSGGKQVTQYF. The CDR3 DNA is TGTGCCAGCAGCTCTAGCGGGGGGAAACAAGTGACCCAGTACTTC.

This clonotype was found many times. CDR3 protein: CASSLSGLPSYEQYF. The CDR3 coding sequence is TGTGCCAGCAGTTTATCTGGGCTACCCTCCTACGAGCAGTACTTC. The chain couples TRBV27 to TRBJ2-7, with D unresolved. In germline, CDR1 is MNHEY, CDR2 SMNVEV (reference sequence). The V end lost 0 bases, the J end lost 0 bases, and 9 bases lay between the germline ends. The CDR3 is 15 residues long.

A few counts support this clonotype. V usage is TRBV6-5 and J usage is TRBJ2-2; D is perhaps TRBD2 (6 bases). The CDR3 covers 14 residues. Trimming shortened V by 2 bases and J by 6 bases, and 10 bases separated the two germline ends. Germline V gene lookup returns CDR1 MNHEY and CDR2 SVGAGI. CDR3 loop: CASSYNGEAGELFF. CDR3 in DNA: TGTGCCAGCAGTTACAACGGGGAGGCCGGGGAGCTGTTTTTT.

This clonotype was observed many times. The chain uses TRBV6-2 or TRBV6-3 and TRBJ1-5; D is possibly TRBD1 (5 bases). The CDR3 runs to 14 residues. Germline loops: CDR1 MNHEY, CDR2 SVGEGT. The V end lost 5 bases, the J end lost 1 base, and 9 bases lay between the germline ends. The chain's CDR3 is CASSRDSSNQPQHF. The CDR3 DNA follows: TGTGCCAGCAGTCGCGACAGCAGCAATCAGCCCCAGCATTTT.

This clonotype was observed a handful of times. A read error may explain this, as a much larger clone is one base away. The J gene is TRBJ2-4, the V gene TRBV6-5, with 10 bases lining up with TRBD2. Germline assignment: CDR1 MNHEY and CDR2 SVGAGI. CDR3 length: 18 amino acids. In DNA form, the CDR3 reads TGTGCCAGCAGTTACTCGAGACTAGCGGGCTTAGCCAAAAACGTTCAGTACTTC. This codes for CASSYSRLAGLAKNVQYF.

This clonotype was detected many times. The rearrangement joins TRBV12-3 or TRBV12-4 to TRBJ2-5; TRBD2 matches 11 bases. This CDR3 has 17 amino acids. V lost 6 bases to trimming and J lost 4 bases; unmatched junction nucleotides: 13. The CDR3 spells CASSLYSGGAFRETQYF. CDR3 DNA sequence: TGTGCCAGCAGCTTGTATAGCGGGGGGGCTTTTCGAGAGACCCAGTACTTC.